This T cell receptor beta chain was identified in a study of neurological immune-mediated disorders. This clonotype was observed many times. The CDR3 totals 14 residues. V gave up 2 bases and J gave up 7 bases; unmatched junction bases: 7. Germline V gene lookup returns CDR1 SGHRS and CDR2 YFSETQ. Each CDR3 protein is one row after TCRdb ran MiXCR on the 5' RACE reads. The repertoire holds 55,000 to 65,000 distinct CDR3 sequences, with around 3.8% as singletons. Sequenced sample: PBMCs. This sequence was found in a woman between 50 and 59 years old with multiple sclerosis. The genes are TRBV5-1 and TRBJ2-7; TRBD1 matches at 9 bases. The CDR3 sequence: CASSFLQGAREQYF. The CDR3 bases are TGCGCCAGCAGCTTCTTACAGGGGGCGCGTGAGCAGTACTTC.